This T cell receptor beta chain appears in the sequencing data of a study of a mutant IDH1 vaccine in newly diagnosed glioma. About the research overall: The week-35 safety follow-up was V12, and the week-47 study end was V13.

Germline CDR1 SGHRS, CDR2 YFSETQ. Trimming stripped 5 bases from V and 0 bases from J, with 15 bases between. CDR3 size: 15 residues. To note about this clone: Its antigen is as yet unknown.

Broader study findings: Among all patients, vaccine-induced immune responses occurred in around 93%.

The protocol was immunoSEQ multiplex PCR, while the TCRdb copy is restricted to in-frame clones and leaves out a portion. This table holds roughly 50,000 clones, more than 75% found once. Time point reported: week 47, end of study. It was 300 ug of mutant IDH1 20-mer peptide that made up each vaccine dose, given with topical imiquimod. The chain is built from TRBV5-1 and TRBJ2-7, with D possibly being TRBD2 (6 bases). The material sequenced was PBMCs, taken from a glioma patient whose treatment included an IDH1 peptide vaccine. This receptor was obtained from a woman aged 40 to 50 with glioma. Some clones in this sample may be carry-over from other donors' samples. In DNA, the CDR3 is TGCGCCAGCAGGATTGACACAGCGGGCTCCTACGAGCAGTACTTC. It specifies CASRIDTAGSYEQYF.